This paragraph covers one T cell receptor beta chain sequence. Its antigen remains undetermined. No base quality information exists; no much larger clone differs at one position. The time point label, read with the paper, signifies: baseline before first vaccination. The treatment or condition label, read with the paper, signifies: meningococcal conjugate vaccine given as trial control. The vaccinee samples were drawn from two UK trials, COV001 and COV002, one of which was a single-blind randomized controlled phase 2/3 trial testing AZD1222 (ChAdOx1 nCoV-19) in healthy adults. Trial participant PBMC samples were collected at day 0 and day 28 after the second dose for TCRbeta chain sequencing. The entry originates in a study of T cell responses to AZD1222 COVID-19 vaccine (dated by TCRdb to the early 2020s). For the wider study: TCR sequencing covered some 240 trial participants: roughly 200 given two doses of AZD1222 and around 25 given two doses of MenACWY control vaccine. Trial participants were enrolled by age into 18-55, 56-69 and 70-plus year subgroups, with approximately 150, 30 and 60 TCR-sequenced participants respectively.

What the research found in general, with its limitations: The vaccine-associated CD4 TCRs covered the entire spike protein, and the dominant responses fell in regions 160-218 and 743-854. Conclusions about previously exposed vaccinees were limited because only a handful of AZD1222 recipients were SARS-CoV-2 seropositive at baseline. Reportedly, almost half of the unique spike-specific TCRs recognized epitopes lying outside the regions that are mutated in the B.1.351 and B.1.1.7 variants. In the small 56-69-year group, the increase in depth fell short of significance, most likely because of low power. No day 14 peak-response samples were available, so repertoires were characterized only after the peak T cell response. Participants were mostly white British, with more females than males. The authors suggested clonal diversity may have been underestimated. After two AZD1222 doses, spike-specific TCR breadth and depth were significantly higher than at day 0 and than in MenACWY recipients.

The CDR3 regions of human TCRbeta chains were analyzed by immunosequencing. The paper's processing steps were these. TCRs in the repertoires were matched against a reference library of SARS-CoV-2-specific TCRs that had been generated with the MIRA antigen-specificity platform. Breadth was defined as the fraction of unique TCRs that were SARS-CoV-2-associated, and depth was defined as the fraction of total T cells that were SARS-CoV-2-associated. Using the MIRA data, each spike-specific TCR was assigned both to the spike region to which the TCR was reactive and to a CD4 or CD8 class. Log10-transformed breadth and depth values were compared by one-way ANOVA with Sidak's multiple comparisons tests. The table was pulled from immuneACCESS by TCRdb, which kept in-frame rearrangements only. Such tables lose some clones; where checked, under half of the loss comes from unresolved V genes, and the rest has no known cause. That table gives V, J and clone size, and the DNA gave D and trimming. The sample contains 75,000 to 95,000 clones, 89% of them found a single time. The leading ten clones occupy approximately 2.8% of the sample.

The V end loses 6 bases and the J end loses 6 bases, and a stretch of 11 bases separates them. As encoded in the germline V gene, CDR1 is KGHSH while CDR2 is LQKENI. The CDR3 runs 13 residues from the cysteine to the phenylalanine. Only CDR3 DNA remains: 39 bases, in frame from the first base. The chain is made from TRBV18 and TRBJ2-2; no D gene call is confident. The sequence came from an adult in good health. Material: peripheral blood, obtained on day 0 of MenACWY control vaccination. The nucleotide sequence reads as follows: TGTGCCAGCTCGAAATTGCATTCCGGGGAGCTGTTTTTT. The encoded protein is CASSKLHSGELFF. Supplemented by the reference TRBV18 and TRBJ2-2 proteins around the CDR3, the complete variable domain is NAGVMQNPRHLVRRRGQEARLRCSPMKGHSHVYWYRQLPEEGLKFMVYLQKENIIDESGMPKERFSAEFPKEGPSILRIQQVVRGDSAAYFCASSKLHSGELFFGEGSRLTVL.